Below, 31 T cell receptor beta chains from the same sample are listed, as sequenced in a study of blood T cell repertoires in COVID-19. Profiling relied on immunoSEQ multiplex PCR, and the TCRdb table lists in-frame clones only, not all of them. The sample consists of 60,000 to 65,000 clones, approximately 80% of them appearing once. The sample taken for sequencing was peripheral blood. These receptor sequences come from a woman of 80 years or more with acute or convalescent COVID-19.

This clone was picked up one time. V and J are TRBV4-1 and TRBJ2-1, with 8 bases fitting TRBD2. This CDR3 has 16 amino acids. J was trimmed by 1 base and V by 0 bases; bases with no gene match: 2. CDR1 and CDR2 (germline): MGHRA, YSYEKL. The CDR3 bases are TGCGCCAGCAGCCAAGAAAGACTAGCGTCCTACAATGAGCAGTTCTTC. It encodes CASSQERLASYNEQFF.

The rearrangement joins TRBV20-1 to TRBJ1-2; TRBD1 matches at 8 bases. The V gene's germline CDR1 is DFQATT and CDR2 SNEGSKA (reference sequence). CDR3 length: 11 residues. V shed 6 bases and J 7 bases; nucleotides not matched to a gene: 4. The DNA for the CDR3 is TGCAGTGCAGGACAGGGCGGTGGCTACACCTTC. Its translation is CSAGQGGGYTF.

As DNA, the CDR3 is TGTGCGATCGGGAGAGGGACCGGGGAGCTGTTTTTT. Translating gives CAIGRGTGELFF. This chain links TRBV6-5 with TRBJ2-2, with D tentatively TRBD2 (6 bases). Germline CDR1 reads MNHEY; CDR2 reads SVGAGI. CDR3 length: 12 residues.

V and J are TRBV4-3 and TRBJ1-6, with D possibly TRBD1 on 5 matching bases. There are 17 residues in the CDR3. Germline CDR1 and CDR2: LGHNA and YSLEER. With 0 bases removed from V and 5 bases from J, the gap between germline ends came to 14 bases. The CDR3 loop is CASSQEVQGWNNSPLHF. The CDR3 DNA follows: TGCGCCAGCAGCCAAGAGGTTCAGGGTTGGAATAATTCACCCCTCCACTTT.

The chain links TRBV9 to TRBJ1-3; TRBD1 matches at 8 bases. The CDR3 consists of 16 residues. The junction had 12 bases not matched to a gene; V was cut back by 1 base and J by 9 bases. CDR1 is SGDLS and CDR2 is YYNGEE in the germline V gene. The DNA for the CDR3 is TGTGCCAGCAGCGTATACGGGGGACAGGCAGCCGGCACCATATATTTT. Translating gives CASSVYGGQAAGTIYF.

This clone was seen only a few times. The rearrangement joins TRBV29-1 to TRBJ2-1, with 7 bases lining up with TRBD2. This CDR3 is built from 16 residues. Trimming removed 1 base from V and 2 bases from J; junction bases left unmatched: 8. Germline assignment: CDR1 SQVTM and CDR2 ANQGSEA. The CDR3 DNA reads as TGCAGCGTTGAAGCTCCTTGGGCGGGAGCCTACAATGAGCAGTTCTTC. Residues: CSVEAPWAGAYNEQFF.

CDR3 in DNA: TGCGCCAGCAGCCGGACGGCGGGAGGGAACCAAGAGACCCAGTACTTC. Translation gives CASSRTAGGNQETQYF. The chain recombines TRBV5-1 with TRBJ2-5; 9 positions match TRBD2. Trimming took 4 bases from V and 0 from J; bases not matched to a gene: 7. Germline V gives CDR1 SGHRS, CDR2 YFSETQ. The CDR3 totals 16 residues.

This sequence joins TRBV6-2 or TRBV6-3 and TRBJ1-1; D remains unclear. The germline V and J ends were trimmed by 4 bases and 2 bases, with 11 bases remaining between them. The germline CDR1 and CDR2 sequences are MNHEY and SVGEGT. This CDR3 spans 14 amino acids. CDR3 bases: TGTGCCAGCAGTTCCTCCTACCCAAACACTGAAGCTTTCTTT. It translates to CASSSSYPNTEAFF.

This chain uses TRBV5-4 with TRBJ2-3; TRBD1 aligns across 8 bases. The V gene's germline CDR1 is SGHNT and CDR2 YYREEE (reference sequence). Unmatched junction bases numbered 8, after V lost 4 bases and J lost 1 base. The length of the CDR3 is 16 residues. The CDR3 reads CASSPRQDRGTDTQYF. The CDR3 bases are TGTGCCAGCAGCCCGCGGCAGGACAGGGGCACAGATACGCAGTATTTT.

The chain carries TRBV28 and TRBJ1-1; 8 positions agree with TRBD1. J lost 0 bases, V lost 4 bases, and 10 bases had no gene match. The CDR3 contains 17 residues. Per germline, CDR1 MDHEN and CDR2 SYDVKM. The CDR3 reads CASSSGGLGDLNTEAFF. CDR3 sequence (DNA): TGTGCCAGCAGTTCAGGGGGCTTAGGGGACCTGAACACTGAAGCTTTCTTT.

V is TRBV9 and J is TRBJ2-2; D is perhaps TRBD2 (5 bases). The length of the CDR3 is 16 residues. Germline V gives CDR1 SGDLS, CDR2 YYNGEE. V was clipped by 0 bases and J by 1 base, with 10 bases between them. The CDR3 bases are TGTGCCAGCAGCGTAGGGGCTAGCATGAACACCGGGGAGCTGTTTTTT. Translated, it gives CASSVGASMNTGELFF.

The chain is built from TRBV28 and TRBJ2-7, with 9 bases that match TRBD2. Germline trimming cut 7 bases from V and 0 bases from J; bases unmatched to any gene: 4. The CDR3 is 14 amino acids. Germline CDR1 and CDR2: MDHEN and SYDVKM. The CDR3 DNA reads TGTGCCAGCACCCGTAGCGGGGGCTCCTACGAGCAGTACTTC. Its protein is CASTRSGGSYEQYF.

V gene TRBV7-9 combines with J gene TRBJ2-1, with D maybe TRBD2 (7 bases). V was shortened by 3 bases and J by 8 bases, with 14 bases between the two germline ends. CDR1 SEHNR and CDR2 FQNEAQ come from the germline V gene (reference sequence). The CDR3 contains 14 residues. For the CDR3, the DNA is TGTGCCAGCAGCTTCGGGGGAGGGGGTGATGAGCAGTTCTTC. This encodes CASSFGGGGDEQFF.

CDR3 sequence reads: CASSFAGNIQYF. The CDR3, as DNA: TGTGCCAGCAGTTTCGCGGGGAACATTCAGTACTTC. The rearrangement links TRBV28 to TRBJ2-4; weak D call: TRBD2 (6 bases). V gave up 3 bases and J gave up 7 bases, with 7 bases separating them. Germline assignment: CDR1 MDHEN and CDR2 SYDVKM. CDR3 length: 12 residues.

The rearrangement links TRBV6-6 to TRBJ2-3; 8 nucleotides agree with TRBD2. The germline V gene has CDR1 MNHNY and CDR2 SVGAGI (reference sequence). CDR3 length: 16 residues. V shed 8 bases, J shed 2 bases, and the junction held 12 bases outside the gene matches. The CDR3 loop reads CASVKAASGHTDTQYF. For the CDR3, the DNA is TGTGCCAGCGTTAAAGCGGCTAGCGGGCACACAGATACGCAGTATTTT.

This clone showed up just once. This chain links TRBV28 with TRBJ1-3; D remains unclear. V was pared by 3 bases and J by 1 base, with 10 bases between. The CDR3 is 15 amino acids. From germline, CDR1 is MDHEN and CDR2 SYDVKM. The CDR3: CASSLRELSGNTIYF. The DNA for the CDR3 is TGTGCCAGCAGTTTGCGGGAACTGTCTGGAAACACCATATATTTT.

This clone came up many times. V and J are TRBV18 and TRBJ1-1; D not resolved. Germline loops: CDR1 KGHSH, CDR2 LQKENI. The CDR3 sequence is 16 residues long. Trimming removed 0 bases from V and 1 base from J, with 12 bases in between. CDR3 sequence reads: CASSPPRRRQNTEAFF. In DNA form, the CDR3 reads TGTGCCAGCTCACCACCGAGGAGGCGGCAGAACACTGAAGCTTTCTTT.

This clone was observed a single time. The rearrangement links TRBV5-5 to TRBJ1-2; TRBD1 aligns across 11 bases. The V segment lost 5 bases and the J segment 4 bases; nucleotides outside the gene matches: 7. This CDR3 is 15 amino acids long. Germline V gives CDR1 SGHKS, CDR2 YYEKEE (reference sequence). CDR3 sequence (DNA): TGTGCCAGCAGTCGATGGACAGGGGGCGGCTATGGCTACACCTTC. Protein: CASSRWTGGGYGYTF.

The rearrangement joins TRBV18 to TRBJ2-4; TRBD1 is a possible D gene (6 bases). Trimming stripped 0 bases from V and 7 bases from J, with 10 bases between. The germline gives CDR1 KGHSH, CDR2 LQKENI. This CDR3 comprises 14 residues. In DNA form, the CDR3 reads TGTGCCAGCTCACCACCGGGCGGACAGAACATTCAGTACTTC. Translating it yields CASSPPGGQNIQYF.

This clone came up a few times. The chain combines TRBV28 with TRBJ2-7, with D maybe TRBD1 (6 bases). This CDR3 region has 11 residues. CDR1 and CDR2 from the germline V gene are MDHEN and SYDVKM. V was trimmed by 8 bases and J by 2 bases, leaving 7 bases between them. The CDR3 loop reads CASAGAYEQYF. The CDR3 nucleotides are TGTGCCAGCGCAGGGGCCTACGAGCAGTACTTC.

The chain employs TRBV5-1 and TRBJ2-5, with a possible D match to TRBD1 (6 bases). The length of the CDR3 is 14 residues. V lost 4 bases and J lost 5, with 15 bases in between. Looked up from germline, CDR1 is SGHRS and CDR2 is YFSETQ. The DNA for the CDR3 is TGCGCCAGCAGCGGGGGACAAGCCATGGAGACCCAGTACTTC. Protein: CASSGGQAMETQYF. Full variable domain (remainder filled in from reference TRBV5-1 and TRBJ2-5): KAGVTQTPRYLIKTRGQQVTLSCSPISGHRSVSWYQQTPGQGLQFLFEYFSETQRNKGNFPGRFSGRQFSNSRSEMNVSTLELGDSALYLCASSGGQAMETQYFGPGTRLLVL.

The chain has TRBV19 and TRBJ1-6, with unresolved D. CDR1 is LNHDA, CDR2 SQIVND, per germline (reference sequence). The germline V and J ends were trimmed by 8 bases and 7 bases, with 21 bases remaining between them. The CDR3 runs 16 residues. The CDR3 is CASRRGGLNVNSPLHF. CDR3 DNA sequence: TGTGCCAGTCGCCGAGGAGGCCTAAACGTCAATTCACCCCTCCACTTT.

The chain uses TRBV7-2 and TRBJ2-5; 8 positions match TRBD2. The V gene's germline CDR1 is SGHTA and CDR2 FQGNSA. The CDR3 consists of 15 residues. Trimming cost V 5 bases and J 5 bases; bases outside gene matches: 10. The CDR3 region has the DNA TGTGCCAGCAGCCTACGGGGGGGGCGTAGGGAGACCCAGTACTTC. This gives the protein CASSLRGGRRETQYF.

This sequence joins TRBV18 and TRBJ2-2; D is ambiguous. The ends were cut back, 2 bases at V and 5 bases at J, with 6 bases in the middle. The CDR3 runs to 13 residues. The V gene's germline CDR1 is KGHSH and CDR2 LQKENI. In nucleotides, the CDR3 is TGTGCCAGCTCACCAGGCAGAACCGGGGAGCTGTTTTTT. This translates into CASSPGRTGELFF.

The gene calls are TRBV15 and TRBJ2-5; D may be TRBD2 (5 bases). V was cut by 5 bases and J by 5 bases, with 15 bases left in between. The CDR3 is made up of 14 amino acids. Per the germline V gene, CDR1 is LNHNV and CDR2 is YYDKDF (reference sequence). The CDR3 region is CATSARLGGETQYF. The CDR3 DNA is TGTGCCACCAGCGCACGCCTGGGCGGGGAGACCCAGTACTTC.

The V gene is TRBV10-2, the J gene TRBJ1-2; maybe TRBD1 (5 bases). From germline, CDR1 is WSHSY and CDR2 SAAADI. The length of the CDR3 is 13 residues. V dropped 5 bases and J dropped 5 bases, with 12 bases sitting between them. The CDR3 loop reads CASSLDSRYGYTF. The CDR3 DNA reads TGCGCCAGCAGTCTCGACAGTAGGTATGGCTACACCTTC.

The genes are TRBV6-5 and TRBJ1-4; TRBD1 agrees at 8 bases. Germline CDR1 is MNHEY and CDR2 is SVGAGI. The CDR3 extends over 13 amino acids. The J segment lost 7 bases and the V segment lost 6 bases, leaving 4 bases of the junction unmatched. The CDR3 region has the DNA TGTGCCAGCAGCAGGGGGCCGGGTGAAAAACTGTTTTTT. Amino acids: CASSRGPGEKLFF.

The chain employs TRBV2 and TRBJ2-4; no clear D gene. This CDR3 is built from 18 residues. Germline V gene lookup returns CDR1 SNHLY and CDR2 FYNNEI. With 3 bases removed from V and 0 bases from J, the gap between germline ends came to 18 bases. The CDR3 coding sequence is TGTGCCAGCAGTGAGAGGCAGTTCAGCGTATTAGCCAAAAACATTCAGTACTTC. Its translation is CASSERQFSVLAKNIQYF. Drawing the rest from reference TRBV2 and TRBJ2-4, the complete variable domain is EPEVTQTPSHQVTQMGQEVILRCVPISNHLYFYWYRQILGQKVEFLVSFYNNEISEKSEIFDDQFSVERPDGSNFTLKIRSTKLEDSAMYFCASSERQFSVLAKNIQYFGAGTRLSVL.

The V call is TRBV9, the J call TRBJ2-1, with D maybe TRBD2 (5 bases). The CDR3 length is 15 residues. CDR1 and CDR2 from the germline V gene are SGDLS and YYNGEE. Between the trimmed V and J ends, which lost 4 bases and 8 bases, there was a span of 19 bases. CDR3 loop: CASSLRESDFYEQFF. CDR3 nucleotide sequence: TGTGCCAGCAGCCTGAGGGAGTCGGATTTCTATGAGCAGTTCTTC. The whole variable domain, remainder taken from reference TRBV9 and TRBJ2-1, is DSGVTQTPKHLITATGQRVTLRCSPRSGDLSVYWYQQSLDQGLQFLIQYYNGEERAKGNILERFSAQQFPDLHSELNLSSLELGDSALYFCASSLRESDFYEQFFGPGTRLTVL.

V and J are TRBV5-1 and TRBJ2-2; 13 nucleotides agree with TRBD2. Germline-derived CDR1 and CDR2 are SGHRS and YFSETQ. The CDR3 has 19 amino acids. Unmatched junction bases numbered 7, after V lost 0 bases and J lost 2 bases. The CDR3 protein is CASSLAEGTSGTNTGELFF. CDR3 DNA sequence: TGCGCCAGCAGCTTGGCCGAAGGGACTAGCGGGACCAACACCGGGGAGCTGTTTTTT.

V gene TRBV5-4 combines with J gene TRBJ1-4; 9 bases fit TRBD1. The CDR3 extends over 18 amino acids. With V trimmed by 1 base and J by 3 bases, 10 bases remained unmatched. Germline loops: CDR1 SGHNT, CDR2 YYREEE (reference sequence). CDR3 amino acids: CASSLRGQGGWANEKLFF. CDR3 nucleotide sequence: TGTGCCAGCAGCTTGAGGGGACAGGGTGGATGGGCTAATGAAAAACTGTTTTTT.